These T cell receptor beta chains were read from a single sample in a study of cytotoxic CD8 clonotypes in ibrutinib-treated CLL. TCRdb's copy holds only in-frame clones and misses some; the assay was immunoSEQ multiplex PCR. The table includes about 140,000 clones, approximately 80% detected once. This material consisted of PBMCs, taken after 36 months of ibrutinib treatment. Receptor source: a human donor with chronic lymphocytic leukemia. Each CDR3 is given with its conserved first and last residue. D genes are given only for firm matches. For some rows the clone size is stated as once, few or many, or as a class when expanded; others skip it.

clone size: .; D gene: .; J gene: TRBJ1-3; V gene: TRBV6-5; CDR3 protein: CASSRGTYRETIYF; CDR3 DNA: TGTGCCAGCAGTCGGGGCACCTACAGAGAGACCATATATTTT
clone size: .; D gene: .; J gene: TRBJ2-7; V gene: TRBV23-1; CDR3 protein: CASSHHGPPGEQYF; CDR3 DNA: TGCGCCAGCAGTCACCACGGGCCCCCGGGGGAGCAGTACTTC
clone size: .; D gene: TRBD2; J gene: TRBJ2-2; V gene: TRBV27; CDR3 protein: CASRAGGTGELFF; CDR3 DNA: TGTGCCAGCAGGGCCGGGGGGACCGGGGAGCTGTTTTTT
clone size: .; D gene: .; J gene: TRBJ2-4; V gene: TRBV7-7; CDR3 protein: CASSYVQPGKILAKNIQYF; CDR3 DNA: TGTGCCAGCAGCTACGTCCAGCCAGGAAAGATTCTAGCCAAAAACATTCAGTACTTC
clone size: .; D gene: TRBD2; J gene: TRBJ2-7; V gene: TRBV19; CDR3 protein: CASSGREYGEQYF; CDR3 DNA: TGTGCCAGTAGTGGGCGGGAGTACGGCGAGCAGTACTTC
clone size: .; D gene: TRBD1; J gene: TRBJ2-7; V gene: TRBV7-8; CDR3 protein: CASSTRGLYEQYF; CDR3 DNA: TGTGCCAGCAGCACCAGGGGGCTCTACGAGCAGTACTTC
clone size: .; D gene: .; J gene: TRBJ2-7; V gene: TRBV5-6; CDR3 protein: CASSLMTVPSYEQYF; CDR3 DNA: TGTGCCAGCAGCTTGATGACAGTGCCCTCCTACGAGCAGTACTTC
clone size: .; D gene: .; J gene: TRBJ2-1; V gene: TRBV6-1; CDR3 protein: CASNRGADQFF; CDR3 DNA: TGTGCCAGCAATCGTGGGGCAGATCAGTTCTTC
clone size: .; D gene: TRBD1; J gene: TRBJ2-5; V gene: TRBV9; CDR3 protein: CASSIQTGLSETQYF; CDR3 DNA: TGTGCCAGCAGCATTCAGACAGGGCTCTCGGAGACCCAGTACTTC
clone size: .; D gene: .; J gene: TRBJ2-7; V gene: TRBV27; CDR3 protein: CASSLYERDEQYF; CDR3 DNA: TGTGCCAGCAGTTTATACGAACGGGACGAGCAGTACTTC
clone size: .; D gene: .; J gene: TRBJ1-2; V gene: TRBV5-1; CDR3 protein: CASSLGGVRGYTF; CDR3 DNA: TGCGCCAGCAGCTTGGGTGGGGTCAGGGGCTACACCTTC
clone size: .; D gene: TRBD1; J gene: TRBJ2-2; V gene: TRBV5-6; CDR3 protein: CASSPLTGTGGAGELFF; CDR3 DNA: TGTGCCAGCAGCCCACTTACCGGGACAGGGGGCGCCGGGGAGCTGTTTTTT
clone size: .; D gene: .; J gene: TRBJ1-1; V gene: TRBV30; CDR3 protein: CAWRSRGWNTEAFF; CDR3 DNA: TGTGCCTGGAGAAGCAGGGGATGGAACACTGAAGCTTTCTTT
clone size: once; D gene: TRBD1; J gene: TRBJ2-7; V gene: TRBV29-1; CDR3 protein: CSVEDPGQSYEQYF; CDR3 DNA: TGCAGCGTTGAAGATCCGGGACAGTCCTACGAGCAGTACTTC
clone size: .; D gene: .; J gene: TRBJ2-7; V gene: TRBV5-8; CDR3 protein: CASSLGYEQYF; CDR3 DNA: TGTGCCAGCAGCTTGGGCTACGAGCAGTACTTC
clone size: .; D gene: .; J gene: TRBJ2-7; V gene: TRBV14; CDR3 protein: CASSQGEDGSYEQYF; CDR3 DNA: TGTGCCAGCAGCCAAGGGGAGGACGGCTCCTACGAGCAGTACTTC
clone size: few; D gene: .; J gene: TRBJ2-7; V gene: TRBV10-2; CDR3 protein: CASSRLSPVAYEQYF; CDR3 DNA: TGCGCCAGCAGTCGCTTGTCCCCGGTCGCTTACGAGCAGTACTTC
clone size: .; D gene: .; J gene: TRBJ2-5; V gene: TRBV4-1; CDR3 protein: CASARAQETQYF; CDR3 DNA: TGCGCCAGCGCCCGGGCTCAAGAGACCCAGTACTTC
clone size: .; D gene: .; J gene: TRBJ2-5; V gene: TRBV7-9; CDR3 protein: CASNGETQYF; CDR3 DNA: TGTGCCAGCAACGGGGAGACCCAGTACTTC
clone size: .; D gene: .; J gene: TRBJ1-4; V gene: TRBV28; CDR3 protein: CASSLGVRNNEKLFF; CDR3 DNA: TGTGCCAGCAGTTTAGGGGTTAGGAACAATGAAAAACTGTTTTTT
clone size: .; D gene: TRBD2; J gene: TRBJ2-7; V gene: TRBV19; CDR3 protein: CASSIVGTSGSSYEQYF; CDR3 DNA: TGTGCCAGTAGTATAGTCGGAACTAGCGGGAGTTCCTACGAGCAGTACTTC
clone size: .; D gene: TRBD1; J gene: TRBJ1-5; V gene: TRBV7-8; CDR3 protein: CASSPRDRIDQPQHF; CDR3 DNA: TGTGCCAGCAGTCCGCGGGACAGAATTGATCAGCCCCAGCATTTT
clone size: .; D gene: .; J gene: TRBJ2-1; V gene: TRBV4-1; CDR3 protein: CASSQESSLSEQFF; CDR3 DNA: TGCGCCAGCAGCCAAGAATCATCCTTGAGTGAGCAGTTCTTC
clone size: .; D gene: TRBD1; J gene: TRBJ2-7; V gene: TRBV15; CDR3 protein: CATSRDRTSYEQYF; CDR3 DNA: TGTGCCACCAGCAGGGACAGGACCTCCTACGAGCAGTACTTC
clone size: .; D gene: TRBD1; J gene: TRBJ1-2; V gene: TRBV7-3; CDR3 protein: CASSPGGGYGYTF; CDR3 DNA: TGTGCCAGCTCCCCAGGGGGGGGCTATGGCTACACCTTC
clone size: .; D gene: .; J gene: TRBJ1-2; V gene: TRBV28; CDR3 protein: CASTKTLNYGYTF; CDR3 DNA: TGTGCCAGCACCAAAACACTTAACTATGGCTACACCTTC
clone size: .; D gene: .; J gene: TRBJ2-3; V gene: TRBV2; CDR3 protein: CASSGRGRGTQYF; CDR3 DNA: TGTGCCAGCAGTGGCCGAGGACGGGGTACGCAGTATTTT
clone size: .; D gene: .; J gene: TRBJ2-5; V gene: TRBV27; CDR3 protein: CASATGWGETQYF; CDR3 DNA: TGTGCCAGCGCCACAGGGTGGGGGGAGACCCAGTACTTC
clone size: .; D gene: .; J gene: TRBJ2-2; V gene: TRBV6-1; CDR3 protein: CASSELGAGELFF; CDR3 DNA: TGTGCCAGCAGTGAATTAGGGGCCGGGGAGCTGTTTTTT
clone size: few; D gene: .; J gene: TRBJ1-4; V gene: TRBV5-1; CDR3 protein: CASSLEGANEKLFF; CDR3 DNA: TGCGCCAGCAGCTTGGAAGGGGCCAATGAAAAACTGTTTTTT
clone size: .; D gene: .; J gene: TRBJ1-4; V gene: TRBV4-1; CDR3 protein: CASSQDRTSGKLFF; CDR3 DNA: TGCGCCAGCAGCCAAGATCGGACGTCTGGAAAACTGTTTTTT
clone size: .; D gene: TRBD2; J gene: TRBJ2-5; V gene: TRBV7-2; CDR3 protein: CASSPSWASGRQETQYF; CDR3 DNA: TGTGCCAGCAGCCCGAGCTGGGCTAGCGGGCGGCAAGAGACCCAGTACTTC
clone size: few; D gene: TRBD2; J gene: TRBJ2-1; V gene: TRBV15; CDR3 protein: CATSRPGLAARNEQFF; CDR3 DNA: TGTGCCACCAGCAGGCCGGGACTAGCTGCGCGCAATGAGCAGTTCTTC
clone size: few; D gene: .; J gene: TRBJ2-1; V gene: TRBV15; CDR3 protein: CATSRAGFNEQFF; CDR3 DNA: TGTGCCACCAGCAGAGCGGGGTTCAATGAGCAGTTCTTC
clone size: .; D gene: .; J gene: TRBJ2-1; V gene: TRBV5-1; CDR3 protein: CASSLALGGSYNEQFF; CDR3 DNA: TGCGCCAGCAGCTTGGCCCTGGGGGGCTCCTACAATGAGCAGTTCTTC
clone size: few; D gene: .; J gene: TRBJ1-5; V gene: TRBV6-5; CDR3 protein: CASSPRQGGQPQHF; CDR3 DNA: TGTGCCAGCTCCCCCCGGCAGGGAGGCCAGCCCCAGCATTTT
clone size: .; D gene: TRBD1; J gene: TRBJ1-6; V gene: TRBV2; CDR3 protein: CASTATYWTGNSPLHF; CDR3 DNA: TGTGCCAGCACCGCGACTTATTGGACAGGGAACTCACCCCTCCACTTT
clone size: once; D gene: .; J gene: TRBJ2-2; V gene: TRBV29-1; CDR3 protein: CSVDTLEAGELFF; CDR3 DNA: TGCAGCGTTGACACTTTAGAAGCCGGGGAGCTGTTTTTT
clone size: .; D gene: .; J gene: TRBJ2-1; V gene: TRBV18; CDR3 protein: CASSPRTGTFRGDEQFF; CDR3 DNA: TGTGCCAGCTCGCCAAGAACCGGGACTTTCCGTGGCGATGAGCAGTTCTTC
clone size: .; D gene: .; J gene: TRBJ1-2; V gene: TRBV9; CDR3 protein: CASSVGQVYGYTF; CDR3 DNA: TGTGCCAGCAGCGTAGGGCAGGTCTATGGCTACACCTTC
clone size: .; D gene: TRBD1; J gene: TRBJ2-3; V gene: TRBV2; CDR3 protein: CASSRLTGVERTDTQYF; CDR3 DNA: TGTGCCAGCAGTCGCCTGACAGGGGTAGAACGCACAGATACGCAGTATTTT
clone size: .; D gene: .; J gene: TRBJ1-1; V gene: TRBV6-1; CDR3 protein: CASIGLGANTEAFF; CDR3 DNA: TGTGCCAGCATCGGGCTCGGGGCGAACACTGAAGCTTTCTTT
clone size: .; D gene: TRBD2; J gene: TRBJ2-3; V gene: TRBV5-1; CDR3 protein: CASSLGLAGSTDTQYF; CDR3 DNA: TGCGCCAGCAGCCTGGGACTAGCGGGAAGCACAGATACGCAGTATTTT
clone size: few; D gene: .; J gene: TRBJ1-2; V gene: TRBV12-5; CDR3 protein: CASGLSSTNYGYTF; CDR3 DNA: TGTGCTAGTGGTTTGTCCTCGACTAACTATGGCTACACCTTC
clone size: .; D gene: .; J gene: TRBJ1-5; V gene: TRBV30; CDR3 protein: CAWSVRGPPQHF; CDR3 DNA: TGTGCCTGGAGTGTACGGGGCCCGCCCCAGCATTTT
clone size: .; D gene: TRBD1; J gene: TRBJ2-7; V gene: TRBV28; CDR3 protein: CASRPDRGLKSSYEQYF; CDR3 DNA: TGTGCCAGCAGACCGGACAGGGGCCTAAAGAGCTCCTACGAGCAGTACTTC